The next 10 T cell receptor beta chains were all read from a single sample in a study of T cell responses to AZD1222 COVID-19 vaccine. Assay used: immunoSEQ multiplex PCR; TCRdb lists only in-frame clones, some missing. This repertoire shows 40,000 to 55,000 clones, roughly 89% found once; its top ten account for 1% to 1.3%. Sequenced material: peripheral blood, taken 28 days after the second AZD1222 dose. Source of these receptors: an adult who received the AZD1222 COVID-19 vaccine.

CDR3 residues: CATAQGGYGYTF. The CDR3 bases are TGTGCCACCGCGCAAGGCGGCTATGGCTACACCTTC. J is TRBJ1-2 and V is TRBV28; no firm D call. This CDR3 region has 12 residues. Trimming took off 10 bases at V and 4 bases at J, with 13 bases between the two ends. The germline V gene encodes CDR1 MDHEN and CDR2 SYDVKM.

As DNA, the CDR3 is TGTGCCAGCAGCTTGGTTGGACAGAGCTCCTATAATTCACCCCTCCACTTT. Translation gives CASSLVGQSSYNSPLHF. The J gene is TRBJ1-6, the V gene TRBV5-4, with D tentatively TRBD1 (6 bases). Germline assignment: CDR1 SGHNT and CDR2 YYREEE (reference sequence). There are 17 residues in the CDR3. Deletions cut 0 bases from V and 0 bases from J, with 10 bases between.

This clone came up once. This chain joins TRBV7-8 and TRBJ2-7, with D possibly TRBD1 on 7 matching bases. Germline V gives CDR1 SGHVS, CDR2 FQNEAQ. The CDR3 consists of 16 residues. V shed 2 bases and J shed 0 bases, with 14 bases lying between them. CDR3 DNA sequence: TGTGCCAGCAGCTTAACCCGACAGGGACTCTCCTACGAGCAGTACTTC. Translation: CASSLTRQGLSYEQYF. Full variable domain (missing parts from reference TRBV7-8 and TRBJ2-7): GAGVSQSPRYKVAKRGQDVALRCDPISGHVSLFWYQQALGQGPEFLTYFQNEAQLDKSGLPSDRFFAERPEGSVSTLKIQRTQQEDSAVYLCASSLTRQGLSYEQYFGPGTRLTVT.

The CDR3 coding sequence is TGCGCCAGCAGCCAAGATGAAGGGTGGGGAAAACTGTTTTTT. Protein sequence: CASSQDEGWGKLFF. The V call is TRBV4-3, the J call TRBJ1-4; no definite D call. This CDR3 has 14 amino acids. The V gene's germline CDR1 is LGHNA and CDR2 YSLEER. Trimming stripped 0 bases from V and 10 bases from J, with 12 bases between.

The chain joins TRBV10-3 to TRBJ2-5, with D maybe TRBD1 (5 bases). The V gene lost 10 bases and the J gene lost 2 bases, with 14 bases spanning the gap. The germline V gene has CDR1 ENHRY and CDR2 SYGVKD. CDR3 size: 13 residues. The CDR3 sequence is CATQMTVQETQYF. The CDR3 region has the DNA TGTGCCACCCAAATGACAGTACAAGAGACCCAGTACTTC.

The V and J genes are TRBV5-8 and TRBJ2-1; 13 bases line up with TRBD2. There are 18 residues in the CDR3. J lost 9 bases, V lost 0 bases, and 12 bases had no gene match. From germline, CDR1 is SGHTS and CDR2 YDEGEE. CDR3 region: CASSLGTYETSGRSEQFF. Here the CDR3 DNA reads TGTGCCAGCAGCTTGGGGACGTATGAGACTAGCGGGAGGTCTGAGCAGTTCTTC. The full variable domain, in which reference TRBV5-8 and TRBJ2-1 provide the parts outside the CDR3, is EAGVTQSPTHLIKTRGQQATLRCSPISGHTSVYWYQQALGLGLQFLLWYDEGEERNRGNFPPRFSGRQFPNYSSELNVNALELEDSALYLCASSLGTYETSGRSEQFFGPGTRLTVL.

The CDR3, as DNA: TGTGCCAGCAGTGTTTACACCGGGGAGCTGTTTTTT. Protein sequence: CASSVYTGELFF. The J gene is TRBJ2-2, the V gene TRBV2; D remains unclear. The CDR3 consists of 12 residues. CDR1 is SNHLY, CDR2 FYNNEI, per germline. V was shortened by 4 bases and J by 3 bases, with 3 bases between the two germline ends.

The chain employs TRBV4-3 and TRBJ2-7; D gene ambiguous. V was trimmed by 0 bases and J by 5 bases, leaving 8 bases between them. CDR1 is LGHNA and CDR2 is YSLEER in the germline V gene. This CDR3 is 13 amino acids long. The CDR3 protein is CASSQDLGNEQYF. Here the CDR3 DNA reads TGCGCCAGCAGCCAAGATTTAGGTAACGAGCAGTACTTC.

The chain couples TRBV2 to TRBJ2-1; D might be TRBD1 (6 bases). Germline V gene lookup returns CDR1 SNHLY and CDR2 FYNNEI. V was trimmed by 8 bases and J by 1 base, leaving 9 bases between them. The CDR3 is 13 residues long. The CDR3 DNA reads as TGTGCCAGCTCCGGACAGTCCTACAATGAGCAGTTCTTC. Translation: CASSGQSYNEQFF.

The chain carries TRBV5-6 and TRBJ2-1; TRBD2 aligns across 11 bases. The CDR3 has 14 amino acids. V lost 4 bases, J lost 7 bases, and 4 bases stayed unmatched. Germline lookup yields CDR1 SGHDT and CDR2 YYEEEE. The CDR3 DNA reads TGTGCCAGCAGCAAGGGACTAGCGGTAAATGAGCAGTTCTTC. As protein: CASSKGLAVNEQFF.